This TCR beta chain emerged from a study of T-cell memory formation after mild COVID-19. Across the whole study: TCR clustering was largely donor specific.

V was clipped by 0 bases and J by 7 bases; unmatched bases: 9. The CDR3 contains 15 residues. Germline assignment: CDR1 SGHRS and CDR2 YFSETQ. Turning to this clonotype: The target antigen is unknown.

Study-level findings and limits: Contracting clones, day 15 to 85, had balanced CD4/CD8, and later expanders favored CD4+. The main location of contracting CD4+ clones was CM and EM, and that of contracting CD8+ clones was EMRA. Some clones that responded were present in memory (sampled pre-infection), which suggests cross-reactive memory joined.

MiXCR was run by TCRdb on the 5' RACE reads, yielding one entry per CDR3 protein. The sample yields a few hundred thousand distinct CDR3 sequences, around 28% seen once. Input material: PBMCs or a T cell subset sorted from them (not recorded which). This sequence joins TRBV5-1 and TRBJ1-1; 7 nucleotides match TRBD1. This TCR derives from an adult woman who had mild COVID-19 (a few samples of this study predate the infection). Cell type and time point are not known. CDR3 protein: CASSLEGVTGNEAFF. Written as DNA, the CDR3 is TGCGCCAGCAGCTTGGAAGGCGTGACAGGGAATGAAGCTTTCTTT.